The rows below give T cell receptor beta chains drawn from one sample of a study of T-cell reconstitution after alpha-beta-depleted transplantation in children. MiXCR was run by TCRdb on the PCR reads, yielding one entry per CDR3 protein. The sample has 900,000 or so distinct CDR3 sequences, approximately 15% seen once. Sample: PBMCs, mostly from graft donor cells, taken 360 days after TCRalphabeta/CD19-depleted stem cell transplant. The source is a male patient between 10 and 17 years old who had a stem cell transplant for acute lymphoblastic leukemia, so the T cells may come from the graft donor. CDR3s include the opening cysteine and the closing phenylalanine or tryptophan. The D gene is left open where the match is weak. Only some rows state a clone size, as once, few, many or a class for expanded clones.

cdr3_length	v_call	j_call	d_call	clone_size	cdr3_aa	cdr3_nt
14	TRBV20-1	TRBJ1-4	.	.	CSARDKRVLGKLFF	TGCAGTGCTAGAGATAAGAGGGTCCTGGGGAAACTGTTTTTT
14	TRBV7-6	TRBJ2-5	TRBD2	few	CASSRRGEGETQYF	TGTGCCAGCAGCCGACGAGGGGAGGGAGAGACCCAGTACTTC
14	TRBV5-1	TRBJ1-1	.	many	CASSLGPLNTEAFF	TGCGCCAGCAGCTTGGGCCCACTGAACACTGAAGCTTTCTTT
15	TRBV6-6	TRBJ2-7	TRBD2	.	CASIFFGTSAHEQYF	TGTGCCAGCATTTTCTTCGGGACTAGTGCCCACGAGCAGTACTTC
16	TRBV29-1	TRBJ2-1	.	many	CSVEGGQGTPYNEQFF	TGCAGCGTTGAAGGAGGGCAGGGGACCCCCTACAATGAGCAGTTCTTC
14	TRBV28	TRBJ2-7	TRBD2	few	CASSALAGGHGWYF	TGTGCCAGCAGTGCACTAGCGGGAGGGCATGGATGGTACTTC
18	TRBV10-3	TRBJ2-3	TRBD2	many	CAISERGLAVGGADTQYF	TGTGCCATCAGTGAGAGGGGACTAGCGGTTGGAGGGGCAGATACGCAGTATTTT
15	TRBV28	TRBJ1-5	.	.	CASSFIEGRDQPQHF	TGTGCCAGCAGTTTTATCGAGGGTCGGGATCAGCCCCAGCATTTT
17	TRBV4-1	TRBJ1-2	TRBD1	few	CASSRLGQGALEYGYTF	TGCGCCAGCAGCCGCTTAGGACAGGGGGCTTTGGAGTATGGCTACACCTTC
13	TRBV20-1	TRBJ1-5	TRBD1	.	CSATQGAEQPQHF	TGCAGTGCTACTCAGGGGGCAGAGCAGCCCCAGCATTTT